This T cell receptor (beta chain) was recovered during a study of identical twins. Study results and caveats: High-abundance cord blood beta clonotypes had fewer insertions; memory repertoires showed none.

A universal primer site arose from template switching, and cDNA bore unique molecular identifiers. TCRdb independently ran MiXCR on the 5' RACE reads; one entry per CDR3 protein. This table has 420,000 or so distinct CDR3 sequences, roughly 18% appearing once. At least ten counts were recorded for this clonotype. What it binds is unknown. The CDR3 length is 16 residues. Germline CDR1 DFQATT, CDR2 SNEGSKA (reference sequence). The gene calls are TRBV20-1 and TRBJ1-2, with 11 bases matching TRBD1. Sequencing was done on a sample of naive T cells sorted from blood. This clonotype originated in a man aged 45-65 years in good health. CDR3 sequence (DNA): TGCCAGGGGGGGGATGGGACAGGGGGTGACGGCTATGGCTACACCTTC. It specifies CQGGDGTGGDGYGYTF.